This entry concerns a single TCR beta chain. Its recognized antigen is unknown. One base away there is no much larger clone; base qualities are not given. Trimmed from V: 7 bases; trimmed from J: 7 bases; junction bases lacking a gene match: 12. CDR1 MNHNS and CDR2 SASEGT were looked up in the germline V gene. The CDR3 measures 15 amino acids from cysteine to phenylalanine. The only DNA kept is the CDR3, 45 bases in frame from the first base. This sample was taken from a study of technical replicates of blood from several donors (dated by TCRdb to 2016 to 2017). Receptor amplification or capture employed the immunoSEQ multiplex PCR assay. Not all clones reach the TCRdb copy of this immuneACCESS table, which keeps in-frame sequences only. Checked studies attribute under half of the gap to unresolved V genes and leave the rest unexplained. Present in this sample are around 81,000 clones, approximately 94% of which were seen just once. The ten most abundant clones make up around 0.39% of the sample.

The sequence came from a human donor in good health. The specimen sequenced was T cells isolated from PBMCs. The sequence joins TRBV6-1 to TRBJ1-5, and TRBD1 matches 8 of the central bases. The CDR3 reads as follows: CASIPSDRVRQPQHF. The sequenced DNA is TGTGCCAGCATTCCTTCGGACAGGGTGAGACAGCCCCAGCATTTT.